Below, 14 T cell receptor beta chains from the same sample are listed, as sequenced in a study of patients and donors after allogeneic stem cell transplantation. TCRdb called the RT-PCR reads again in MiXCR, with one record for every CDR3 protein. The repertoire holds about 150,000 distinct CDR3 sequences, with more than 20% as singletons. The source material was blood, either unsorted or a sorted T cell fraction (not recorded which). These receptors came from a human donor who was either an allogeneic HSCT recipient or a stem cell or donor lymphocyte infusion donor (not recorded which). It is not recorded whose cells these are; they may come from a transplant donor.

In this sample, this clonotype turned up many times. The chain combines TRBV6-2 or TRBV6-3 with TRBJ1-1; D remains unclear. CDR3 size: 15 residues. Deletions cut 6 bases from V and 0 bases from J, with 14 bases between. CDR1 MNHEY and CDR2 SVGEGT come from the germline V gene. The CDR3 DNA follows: TGTGCCAGCAGACCCCGTAGATTTTTGAACACTGAAGCTTTCTTT. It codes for CASRPRRFLNTEAFF.

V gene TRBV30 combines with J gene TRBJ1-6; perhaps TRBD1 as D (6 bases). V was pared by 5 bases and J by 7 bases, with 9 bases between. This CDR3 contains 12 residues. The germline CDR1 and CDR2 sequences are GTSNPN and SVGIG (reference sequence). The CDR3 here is CAWGQPNSPLHF. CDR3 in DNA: TGTGCCTGGGGACAGCCGAATTCACCCCTCCACTTT.

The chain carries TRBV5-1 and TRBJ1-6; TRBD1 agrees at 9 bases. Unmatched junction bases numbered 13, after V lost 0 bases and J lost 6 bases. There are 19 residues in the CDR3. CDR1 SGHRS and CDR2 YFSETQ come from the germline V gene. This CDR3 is CASSLAKDRGLAVNSPLHF. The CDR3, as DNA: TGCGCCAGCAGCTTGGCCAAGGACAGGGGACTCGCGGTTAATTCACCCCTCCACTTT. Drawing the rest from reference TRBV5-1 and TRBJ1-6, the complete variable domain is KAGVTQTPRYLIKTRGQQVTLSCSPISGHRSVSWYQQTPGQGLQFLFEYFSETQRNKGNFPGRFSGRQFSNSRSEMNVSTLELGDSALYLCASSLAKDRGLAVNSPLHFGNGTRLTVT.

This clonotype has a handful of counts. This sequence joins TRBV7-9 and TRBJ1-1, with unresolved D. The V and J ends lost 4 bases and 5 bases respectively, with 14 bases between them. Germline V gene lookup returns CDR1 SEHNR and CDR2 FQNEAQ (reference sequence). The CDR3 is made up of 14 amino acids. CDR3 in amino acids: CASSSDGFRTEAFF. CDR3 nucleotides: TGTGCCAGCAGCTCAGACGGGTTTAGGACTGAAGCTTTCTTT.

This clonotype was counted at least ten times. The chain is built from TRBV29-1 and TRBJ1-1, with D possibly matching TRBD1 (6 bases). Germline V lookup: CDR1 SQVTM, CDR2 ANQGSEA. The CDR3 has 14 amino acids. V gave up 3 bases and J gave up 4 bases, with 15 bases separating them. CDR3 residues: CSVDEGVRGTEAFF. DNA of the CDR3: TGCAGCGTTGACGAGGGGGTCAGGGGCACTGAAGCTTTCTTT. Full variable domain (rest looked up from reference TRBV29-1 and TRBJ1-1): SAVISQKPSRDICQRGTSLTIQCQVDSQVTMMFWYRQQPGQSLTLIATANQGSEATYESGFVIDKFPISRPNLTFSTLTVSNMSPEDSSIYLCSVDEGVRGTEAFFGQGTRLTVV.

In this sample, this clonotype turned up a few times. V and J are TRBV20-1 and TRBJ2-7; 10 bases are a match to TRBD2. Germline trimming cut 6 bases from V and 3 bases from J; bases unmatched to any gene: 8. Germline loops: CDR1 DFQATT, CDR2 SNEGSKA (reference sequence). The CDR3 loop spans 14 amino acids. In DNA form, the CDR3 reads TGCAGTGCCTTTTCTAGCGGGAGTCGCTACGAGCAGTACTTC. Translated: CSAFSSGSRYEQYF.

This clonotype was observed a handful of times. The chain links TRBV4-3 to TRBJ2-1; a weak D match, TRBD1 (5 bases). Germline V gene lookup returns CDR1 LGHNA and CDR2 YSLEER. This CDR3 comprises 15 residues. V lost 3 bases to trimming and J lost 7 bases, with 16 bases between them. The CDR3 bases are TGCGCCAGCAGCCACGGCAGGGTCGTGAGGAATGAGCAGTTCTTC. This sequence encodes CASSHGRVVRNEQFF.

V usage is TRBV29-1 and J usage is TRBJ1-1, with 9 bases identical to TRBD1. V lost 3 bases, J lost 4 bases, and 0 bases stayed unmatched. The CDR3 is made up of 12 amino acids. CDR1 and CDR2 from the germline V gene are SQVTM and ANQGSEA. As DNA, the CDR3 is TGCAGCGTTGAGACAGGGGGCACTGAAGCTTTCTTT. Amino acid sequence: CSVETGGTEAFF.

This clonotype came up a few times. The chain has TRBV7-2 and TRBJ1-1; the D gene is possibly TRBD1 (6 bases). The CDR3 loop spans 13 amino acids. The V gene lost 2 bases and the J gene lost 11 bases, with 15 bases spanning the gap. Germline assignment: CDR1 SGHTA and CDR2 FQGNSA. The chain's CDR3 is CASSLLYGGGAFF. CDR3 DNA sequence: TGTGCCAGCAGCTTACTATATGGGGGCGGGGCTTTCTTT. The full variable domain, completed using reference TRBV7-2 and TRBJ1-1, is GAGVSQSPSNKVTEKGKDVELRCDPISGHTALYWYRQSLGQGLEFLIYFQGNSAPDKSGLPSDRFSAERTGGSVSTLTIQRTQQEDSAVYLCASSLLYGGGAFFGQGTRLTVV.

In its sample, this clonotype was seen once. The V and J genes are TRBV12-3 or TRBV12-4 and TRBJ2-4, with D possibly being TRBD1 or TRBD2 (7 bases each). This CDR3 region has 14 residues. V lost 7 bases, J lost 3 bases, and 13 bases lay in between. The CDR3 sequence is CASNRGGGKNIQYF. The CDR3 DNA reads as TGTGCCAGCAACAGGGGAGGGGGCAAAAACATTCAGTACTTC.

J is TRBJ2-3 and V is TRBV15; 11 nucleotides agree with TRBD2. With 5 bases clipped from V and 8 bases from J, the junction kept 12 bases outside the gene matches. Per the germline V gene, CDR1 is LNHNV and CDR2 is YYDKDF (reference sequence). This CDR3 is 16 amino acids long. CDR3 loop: CATSPGASGRQGTQYF. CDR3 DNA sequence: TGTGCCACCAGCCCAGGGGCTAGCGGGAGGCAGGGTACGCAGTATTTT.

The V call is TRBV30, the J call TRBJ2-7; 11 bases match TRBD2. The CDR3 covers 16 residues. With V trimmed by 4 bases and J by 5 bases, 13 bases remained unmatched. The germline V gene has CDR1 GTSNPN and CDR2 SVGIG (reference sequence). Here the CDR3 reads CAWTTSGSMNAHEQYF. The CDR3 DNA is TGTGCCTGGACCACTAGCGGGAGTATGAACGCTCACGAGCAGTACTTC.

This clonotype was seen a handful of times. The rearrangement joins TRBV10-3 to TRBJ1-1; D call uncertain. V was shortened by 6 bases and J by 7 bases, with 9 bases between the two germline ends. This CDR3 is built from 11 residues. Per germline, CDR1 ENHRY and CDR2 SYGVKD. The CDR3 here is CAIRTDFEAFF. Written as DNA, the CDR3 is TGTGCCATCAGAACCGATTTTGAAGCTTTCTTT.

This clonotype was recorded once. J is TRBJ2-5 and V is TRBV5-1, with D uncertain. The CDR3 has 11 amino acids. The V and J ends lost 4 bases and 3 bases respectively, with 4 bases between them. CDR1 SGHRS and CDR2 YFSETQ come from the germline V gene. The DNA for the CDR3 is TGCGCCAGCAGCGAAGAAGAGACCCAGTACTTC. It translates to CASSEEETQYF.